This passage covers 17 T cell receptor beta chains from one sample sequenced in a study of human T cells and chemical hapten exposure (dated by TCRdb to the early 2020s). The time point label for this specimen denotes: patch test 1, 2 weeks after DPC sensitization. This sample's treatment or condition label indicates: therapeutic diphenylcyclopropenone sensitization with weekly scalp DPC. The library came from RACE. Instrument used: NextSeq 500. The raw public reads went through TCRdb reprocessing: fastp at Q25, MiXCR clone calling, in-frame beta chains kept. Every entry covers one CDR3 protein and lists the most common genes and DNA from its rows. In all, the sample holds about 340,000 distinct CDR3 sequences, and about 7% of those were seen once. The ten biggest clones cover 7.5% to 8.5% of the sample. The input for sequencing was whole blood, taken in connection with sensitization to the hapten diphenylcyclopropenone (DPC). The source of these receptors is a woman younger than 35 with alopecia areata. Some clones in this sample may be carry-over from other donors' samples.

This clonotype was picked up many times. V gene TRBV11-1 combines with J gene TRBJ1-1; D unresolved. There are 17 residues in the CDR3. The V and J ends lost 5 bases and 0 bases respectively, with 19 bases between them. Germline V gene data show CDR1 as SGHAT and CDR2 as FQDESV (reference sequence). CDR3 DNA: TGTGCCAGCAGCCGCGGAAATTCCAGGAGCTTGAACACTGAAGCTTTCTTT. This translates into CASSRGNSRSLNTEAFF.

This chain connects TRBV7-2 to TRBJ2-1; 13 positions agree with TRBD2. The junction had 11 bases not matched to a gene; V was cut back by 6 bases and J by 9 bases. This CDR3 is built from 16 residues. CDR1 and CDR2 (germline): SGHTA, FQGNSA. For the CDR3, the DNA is TGTGCCAGCAGATCAGGACTAGCGGGAGAACGGGGTGAGCAGTTCTTC. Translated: CASRSGLAGERGEQFF.

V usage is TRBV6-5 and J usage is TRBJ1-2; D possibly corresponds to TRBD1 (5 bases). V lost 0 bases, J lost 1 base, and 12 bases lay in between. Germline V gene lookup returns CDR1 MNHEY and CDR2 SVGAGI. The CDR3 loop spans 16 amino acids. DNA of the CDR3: TGTGCCAGCAGTTACTCCAGGGCCCCATATAACTATGGCTACACCTTC. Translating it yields CASSYSRAPYNYGYTF.

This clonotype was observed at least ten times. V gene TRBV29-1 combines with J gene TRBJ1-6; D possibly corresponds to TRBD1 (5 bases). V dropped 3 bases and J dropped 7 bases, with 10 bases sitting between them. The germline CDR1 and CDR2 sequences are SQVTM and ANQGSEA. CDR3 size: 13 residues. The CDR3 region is CSVEVQANSPLHF. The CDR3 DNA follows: TGCAGCGTTGAGGTACAGGCAAATTCACCCCTCCACTTT.

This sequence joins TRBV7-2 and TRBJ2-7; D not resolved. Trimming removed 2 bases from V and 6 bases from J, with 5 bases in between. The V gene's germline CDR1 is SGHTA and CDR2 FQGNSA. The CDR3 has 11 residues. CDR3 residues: CASSLWPEQYF. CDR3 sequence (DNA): TGTGCCAGCAGCTTATGGCCCGAGCAGTACTTC.

CDR3 sequence: CASSQVLAAEAFF. The CDR3 nucleotides are TGTGCCAGCAGCCAAGTACTTGCAGCAGAAGCTTTCTTT. The chain joins TRBV3-1 to TRBJ1-1, with D uncertain. This CDR3 has 13 amino acids. Germline values: CDR1 LGHDT, CDR2 YNNKEL (reference sequence). V was pared by 1 base and J by 8 bases, with 11 bases between.

The CDR3 here is CASSYSTGRKTEAFF. DNA of the CDR3: TGTGCCAGCAGTTACTCCACAGGGAGGAAGACTGAAGCTTTCTTT. The chain links TRBV6-2 or TRBV6-3 to TRBJ1-1, with D maybe TRBD1 (6 bases). This CDR3 is built from 15 residues. Trimming left V 0 bases short and J 5 bases short, with 13 bases between. CDR1 is MNHEY, CDR2 SVGEGT, per germline.

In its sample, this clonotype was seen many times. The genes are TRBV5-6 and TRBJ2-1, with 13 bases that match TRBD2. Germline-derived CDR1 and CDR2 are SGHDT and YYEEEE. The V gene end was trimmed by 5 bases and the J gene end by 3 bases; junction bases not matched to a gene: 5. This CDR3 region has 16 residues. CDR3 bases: TGTGCCAGCAGTGTGGGACTAGCGGGAATCTACAATGAGCAGTTCTTC. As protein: CASSVGLAGIYNEQFF.

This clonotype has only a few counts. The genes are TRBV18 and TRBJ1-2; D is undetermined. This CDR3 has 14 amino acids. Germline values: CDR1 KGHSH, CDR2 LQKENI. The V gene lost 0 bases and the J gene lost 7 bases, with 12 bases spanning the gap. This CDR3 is CASSPPGEVSGYTF. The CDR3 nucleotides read TGTGCCAGCTCACCACCGGGAGAGGTTTCTGGCTACACCTTC.

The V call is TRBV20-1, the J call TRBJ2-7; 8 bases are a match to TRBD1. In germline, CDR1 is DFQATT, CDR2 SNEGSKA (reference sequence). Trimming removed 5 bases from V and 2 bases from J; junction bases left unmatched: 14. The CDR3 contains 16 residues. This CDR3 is CSAAKTGTGGPYEQYF. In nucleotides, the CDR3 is TGCAGTGCTGCAAAAACCGGGACAGGTGGGCCCTACGAGCAGTACTTC.

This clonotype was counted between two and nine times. The CDR3 is CASRRSGEEPQHF. In nucleotides, the CDR3 is TGTGCCAGCAGGAGGTCTGGTGAGGAGCCCCAGCATTTT. The chain uses TRBV12-3 or TRBV12-4 and TRBJ1-5; no clear D gene. This CDR3 spans 13 amino acids. V was clipped by 6 bases and J by 8 bases, with 14 bases between them.

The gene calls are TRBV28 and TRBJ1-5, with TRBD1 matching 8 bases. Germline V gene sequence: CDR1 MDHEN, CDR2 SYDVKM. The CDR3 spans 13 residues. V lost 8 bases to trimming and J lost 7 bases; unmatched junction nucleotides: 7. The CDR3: CASGQGQPQPQHF. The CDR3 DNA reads TGTGCCAGCGGACAGGGACAGCCCCAGCCCCAGCATTTT. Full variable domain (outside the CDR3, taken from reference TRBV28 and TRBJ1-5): DVKVTQSSRYLVKRTGEKVFLECVQDMDHENMFWYRQDPGLGLRLIYFSYDVKMKEKGDIPEGYSVSREKKERFSLILESASTNQTSMYLCASGQGQPQPQHFGDGTRLSIL.

The DNA of the CDR3 is TGTGCCAGTAGCTCTGACAGGGGGCGTACAGATACGCAGTATTTT. Protein: CASSSDRGRTDTQYF. The chain uses TRBV19 and TRBJ2-3; 10 bases are shared with TRBD1. J lost 3 bases, V lost 6 bases, and 6 bases had no gene match. Germline V CDR1 and CDR2: LNHDA, SQIVND (reference sequence). The CDR3 runs 15 residues.

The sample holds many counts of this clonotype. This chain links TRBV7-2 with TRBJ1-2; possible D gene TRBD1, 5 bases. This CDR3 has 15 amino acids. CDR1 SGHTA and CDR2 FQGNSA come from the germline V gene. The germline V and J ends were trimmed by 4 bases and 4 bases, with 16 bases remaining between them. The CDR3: CASSSLPQTGYGYTF. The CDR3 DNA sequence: TGTGCCAGCAGCTCGCTACCGCAAACAGGCTATGGCTACACCTTC.

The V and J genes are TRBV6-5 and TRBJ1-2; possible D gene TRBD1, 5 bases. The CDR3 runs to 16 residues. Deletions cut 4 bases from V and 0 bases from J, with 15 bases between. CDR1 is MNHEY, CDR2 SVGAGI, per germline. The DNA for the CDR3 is TGTGCCAGCAGTTGGCGGAGTGTGGACACTAACTATGGCTACACCTTC. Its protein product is CASSWRSVDTNYGYTF.

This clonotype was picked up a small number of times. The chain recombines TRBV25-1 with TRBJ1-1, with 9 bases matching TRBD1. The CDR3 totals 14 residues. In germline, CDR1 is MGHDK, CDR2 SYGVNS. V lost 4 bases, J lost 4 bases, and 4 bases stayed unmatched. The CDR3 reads CASSGDREATEAFF. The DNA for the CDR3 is TGTGCCAGCAGTGGGGACAGGGAAGCCACTGAAGCTTTCTTT.

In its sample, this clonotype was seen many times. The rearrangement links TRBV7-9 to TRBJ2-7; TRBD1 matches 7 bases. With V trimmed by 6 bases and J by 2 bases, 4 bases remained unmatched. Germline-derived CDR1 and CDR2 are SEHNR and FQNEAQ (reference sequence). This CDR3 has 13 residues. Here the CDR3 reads CASRRGQTYEQYF. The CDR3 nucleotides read TGTGCCAGCAGACGGGGACAGACCTACGAGCAGTACTTC. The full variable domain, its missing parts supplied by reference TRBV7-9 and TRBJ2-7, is DTGVSQNPRHKITKRGQNVTFRCDPISEHNRLYWYRQTLGQGPEFLTYFQNEAQLEKSRLLSDRFSAERPKGSFSTLEIQRTEQGDSAMYLCASRRGQTYEQYFGPGTRLTVT.